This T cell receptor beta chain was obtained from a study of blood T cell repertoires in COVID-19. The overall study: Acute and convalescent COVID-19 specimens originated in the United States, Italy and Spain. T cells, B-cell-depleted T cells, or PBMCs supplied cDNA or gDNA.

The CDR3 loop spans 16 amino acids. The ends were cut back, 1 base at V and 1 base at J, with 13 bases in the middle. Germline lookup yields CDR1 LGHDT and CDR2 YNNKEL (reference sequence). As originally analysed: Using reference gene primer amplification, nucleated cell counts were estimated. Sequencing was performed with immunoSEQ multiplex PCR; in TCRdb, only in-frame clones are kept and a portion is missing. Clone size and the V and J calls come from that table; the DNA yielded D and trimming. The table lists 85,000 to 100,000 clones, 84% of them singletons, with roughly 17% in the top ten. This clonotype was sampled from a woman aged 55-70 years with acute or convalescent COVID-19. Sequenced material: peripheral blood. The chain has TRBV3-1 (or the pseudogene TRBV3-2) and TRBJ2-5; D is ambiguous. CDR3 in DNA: TGTGCCAGCAGCCAAGGGAGACGGTCGGGCCAAGAGACCCAGTACTTC. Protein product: CASSQGRRSGQETQYF.